This T cell receptor (beta chain) was sequenced during a study of OX40 agonist ivuxolimab in advanced cancers. Notes on the study in general: Within 6 weeks, CD4+ and CD8+ blood T cells expanded clonally at 0.1 to 3.0 mg/kg.

To note about this clone: Its antigen is as yet unknown.

Profiled with immunoSEQ multiplex PCR; TCRdb holds only in-frame clones, not every one. The profile shows tens of thousands of clones, approximately 92% of them singletons. The junction had 8 bases not matched to a gene; V was cut back by 5 bases and J by 2 bases. Germline lookup yields CDR1 SEHNR and CDR2 FQNEAQ (reference sequence). This CDR3 is built from 16 residues. Autoimmune disease history or systemic immunosuppression meant exclusion. This TCR derives from an adult with an advanced solid tumor such as melanoma, head and neck, liver or kidney cancer. J is TRBJ2-1 and V is TRBV7-9; 8 positions agree with TRBD2. Sequences were derived from CD4+ or CD8+ T cells sorted from blood, sampled in a trial of the OX40 agonist ivuxolimab. For the CDR3, the DNA is TGTGCCAGCAGCCCCACCCCCGGGGGGGCCTACAATGAGCAGTTCTTC. It yields the protein CASSPTPGGAYNEQFF.